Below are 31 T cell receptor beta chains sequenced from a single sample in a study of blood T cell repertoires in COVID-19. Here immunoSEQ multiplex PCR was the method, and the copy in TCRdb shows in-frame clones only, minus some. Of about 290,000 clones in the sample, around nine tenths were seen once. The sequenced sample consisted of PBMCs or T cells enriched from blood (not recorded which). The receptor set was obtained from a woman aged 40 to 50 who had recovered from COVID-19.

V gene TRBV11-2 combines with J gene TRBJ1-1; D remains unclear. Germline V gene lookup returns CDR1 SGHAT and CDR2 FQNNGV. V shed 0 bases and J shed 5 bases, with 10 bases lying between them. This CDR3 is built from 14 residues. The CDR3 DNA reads TGTGCCAGCAGCTTAGAGACACTAGGGACTGAAGCTTTCTTT. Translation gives CASSLETLGTEAFF.

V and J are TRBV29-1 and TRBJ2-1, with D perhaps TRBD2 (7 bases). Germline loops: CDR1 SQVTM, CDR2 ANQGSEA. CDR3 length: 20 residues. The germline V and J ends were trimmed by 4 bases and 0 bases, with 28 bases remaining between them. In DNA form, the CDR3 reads TGCAGCGTTGCTCGCTCGTACAGGGAGGGCGTCTGGTTCTCCTACAATGAGCAGTTCTTC. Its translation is CSVARSYREGVWFSYNEQFF.

This chain's CDR3 is CASSLGTTGEGDTEAFF. CDR3 in DNA: TGTGCCAGCAGCTTAGGGACGACAGGGGAGGGAGACACTGAAGCTTTCTTT. The chain uses TRBV7-9 and TRBJ1-1, with 8 bases aligning to TRBD1. V was pared by 1 base and J by 3 bases, with 10 bases of the junction left unmatched. Germline lookup yields CDR1 SEHNR and CDR2 FQNEAQ (reference sequence). The CDR3 loop spans 17 amino acids.

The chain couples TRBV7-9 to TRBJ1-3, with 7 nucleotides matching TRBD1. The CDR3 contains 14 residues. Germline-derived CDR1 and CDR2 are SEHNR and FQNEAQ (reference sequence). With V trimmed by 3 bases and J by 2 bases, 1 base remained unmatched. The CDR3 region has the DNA TGTGCCAGCAGCTTGACAGGGACTGGAAACACCATATATTTT. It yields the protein CASSLTGTGNTIYF.

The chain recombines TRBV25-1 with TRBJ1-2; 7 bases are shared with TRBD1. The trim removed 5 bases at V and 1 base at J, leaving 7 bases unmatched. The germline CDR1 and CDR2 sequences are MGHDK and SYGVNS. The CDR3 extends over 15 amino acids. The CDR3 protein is CASSPPDRSNYGYTF. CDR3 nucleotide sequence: TGTGCCAGCAGTCCTCCGGACAGGAGTAACTATGGCTACACCTTC.

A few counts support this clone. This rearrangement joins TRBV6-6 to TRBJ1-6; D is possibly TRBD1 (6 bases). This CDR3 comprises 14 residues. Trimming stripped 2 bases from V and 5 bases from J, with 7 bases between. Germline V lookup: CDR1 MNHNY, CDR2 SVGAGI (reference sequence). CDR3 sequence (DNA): TGTGCCAGCAGTTACCGGACAGATAATTCACCCCTCCACTTT. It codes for CASSYRTDNSPLHF.

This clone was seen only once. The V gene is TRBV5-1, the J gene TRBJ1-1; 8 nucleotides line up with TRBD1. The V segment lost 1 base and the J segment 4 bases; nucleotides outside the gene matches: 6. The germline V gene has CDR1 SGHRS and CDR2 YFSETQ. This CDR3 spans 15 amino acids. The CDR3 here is CASSLQGALGTEAFF. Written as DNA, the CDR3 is TGCGCCAGCAGCTTGCAGGGGGCGTTAGGCACTGAAGCTTTCTTT.

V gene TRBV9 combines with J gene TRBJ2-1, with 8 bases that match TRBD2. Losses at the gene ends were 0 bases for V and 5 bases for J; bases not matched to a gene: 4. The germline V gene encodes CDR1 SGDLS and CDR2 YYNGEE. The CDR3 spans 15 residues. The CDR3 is CASSVVPGGDNEQFF. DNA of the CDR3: TGTGCCAGCAGCGTAGTCCCCGGGGGGGACAATGAGCAGTTCTTC.

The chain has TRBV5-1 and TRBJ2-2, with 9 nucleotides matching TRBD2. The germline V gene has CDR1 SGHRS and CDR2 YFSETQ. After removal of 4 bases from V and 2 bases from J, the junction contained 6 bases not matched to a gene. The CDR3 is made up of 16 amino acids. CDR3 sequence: CASSRLTSGNTGELFF. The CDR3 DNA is TGCGCCAGCAGCCGACTGACTAGCGGTAACACCGGGGAGCTGTTTTTT.

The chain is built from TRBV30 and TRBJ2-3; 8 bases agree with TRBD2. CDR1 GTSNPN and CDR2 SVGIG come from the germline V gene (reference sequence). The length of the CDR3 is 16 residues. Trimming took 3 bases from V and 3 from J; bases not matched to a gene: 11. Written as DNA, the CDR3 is TGTGCCTGGAGCCTTAGCGGGATTATTGTGACAGATACGCAGTATTTT. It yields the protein CAWSLSGIIVTDTQYF.

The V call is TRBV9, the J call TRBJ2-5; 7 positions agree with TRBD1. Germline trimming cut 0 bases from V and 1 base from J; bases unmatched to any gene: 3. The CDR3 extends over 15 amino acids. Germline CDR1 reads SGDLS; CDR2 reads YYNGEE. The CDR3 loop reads CASSVDGTVQETQYF. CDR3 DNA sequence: TGTGCCAGCAGCGTAGACGGGACAGTCCAAGAGACCCAGTACTTC.

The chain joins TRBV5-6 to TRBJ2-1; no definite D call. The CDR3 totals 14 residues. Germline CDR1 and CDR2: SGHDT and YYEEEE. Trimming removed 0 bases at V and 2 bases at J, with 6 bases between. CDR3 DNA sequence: TGTGCCAGCAGCTTGGTCGCAGCCTACAATGAGCAGTTCTTC. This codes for CASSLVAAYNEQFF.

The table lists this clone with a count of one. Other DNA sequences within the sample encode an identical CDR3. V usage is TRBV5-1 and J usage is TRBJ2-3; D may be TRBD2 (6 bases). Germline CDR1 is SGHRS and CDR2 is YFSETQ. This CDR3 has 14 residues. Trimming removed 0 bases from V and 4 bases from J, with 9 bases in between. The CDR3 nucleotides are TGCGCCAGCAGCTTGGCCGGGGGACCAGATACGCAGTATTTT. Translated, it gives CASSLAGGPDTQYF.

The DNA of the CDR3 is TGTGCCAGCAGCCGAGGACAGGGGCAAGAGACCCAGTACTTC. It encodes CASSRGQGQETQYF. The J gene is TRBJ2-5, the V gene TRBV5-6; the match to TRBD1 covers 9 bases. Germline V gene data show CDR1 as SGHDT and CDR2 as YYEEEE. The junction had 3 bases not matched to a gene; V was cut back by 4 bases and J by 2 bases. CDR3 length: 14 residues.

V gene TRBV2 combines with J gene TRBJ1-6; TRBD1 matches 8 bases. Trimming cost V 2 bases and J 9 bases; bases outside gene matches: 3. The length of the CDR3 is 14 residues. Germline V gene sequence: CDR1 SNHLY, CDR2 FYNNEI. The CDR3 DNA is TGTGCCAGCAGTGAAAGGACAGGGATTTCACCCCTCCACTTT. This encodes CASSERTGISPLHF.

The CDR3 spells CASSQDAPRETQYF. CDR3 coding DNA: TGTGCCAGCAGCCAAGATGCTCCGCGGGAGACCCAGTACTTC. This sequence joins TRBV14 and TRBJ2-5; no reliable D call. Germline values: CDR1 SGHDN, CDR2 FVKESK. V was trimmed by 0 bases and J by 5 bases, leaving 10 bases between them. This CDR3 spans 14 amino acids.

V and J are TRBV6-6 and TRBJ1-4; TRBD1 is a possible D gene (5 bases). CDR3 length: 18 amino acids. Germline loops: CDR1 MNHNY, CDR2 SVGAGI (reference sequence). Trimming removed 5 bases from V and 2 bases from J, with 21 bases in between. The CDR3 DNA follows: TGTGCCAGCAGTCCTCATCGCAAGCGCAGGGCGACTAATGAAAAACTGTTTTTT. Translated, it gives CASSPHRKRRATNEKLFF.

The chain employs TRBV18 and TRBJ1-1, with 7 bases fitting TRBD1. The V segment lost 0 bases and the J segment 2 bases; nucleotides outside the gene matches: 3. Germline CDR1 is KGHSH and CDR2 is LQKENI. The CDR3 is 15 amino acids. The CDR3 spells CASSPPGQLNTEAFF. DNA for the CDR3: TGTGCCAGCTCACCACCGGGACAGTTAAACACTGAAGCTTTCTTT.

In DNA form, the CDR3 reads TGCGCCAGCAGCGACGGGGAGGATCAGCCCCAGCATTTT. Its protein is CASSDGEDQPQHF. The chain uses TRBV5-1 and TRBJ1-5, with D unclear. The germline V gene has CDR1 SGHRS and CDR2 YFSETQ. V was clipped by 4 bases and J by 5 bases, with 10 bases between them. CDR3 length equals 13 residues. Based on the CDR3 plus reference TRBV5-1 and TRBJ1-5, the full variable domain is KAGVTQTPRYLIKTRGQQVTLSCSPISGHRSVSWYQQTPGQGLQFLFEYFSETQRNKGNFPGRFSGRQFSNSRSEMNVSTLELGDSALYLCASSDGEDQPQHFGDGTRLSIL.

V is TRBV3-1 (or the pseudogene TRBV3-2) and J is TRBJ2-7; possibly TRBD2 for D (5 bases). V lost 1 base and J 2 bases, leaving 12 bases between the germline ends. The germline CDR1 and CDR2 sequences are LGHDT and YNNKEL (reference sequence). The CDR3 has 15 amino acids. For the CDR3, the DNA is TGTGCCAGCAGCCAAGGGCGGGCCGCTACCTACGAGCAGTACTTC. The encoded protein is CASSQGRAATYEQYF.

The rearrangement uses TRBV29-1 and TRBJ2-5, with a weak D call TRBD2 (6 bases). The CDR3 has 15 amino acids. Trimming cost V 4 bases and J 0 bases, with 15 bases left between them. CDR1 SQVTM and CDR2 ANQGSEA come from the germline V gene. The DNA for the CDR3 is TGCAGCGTTGGCGGGACTGGAGGGTACCAAGAGACCCAGTACTTC. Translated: CSVGGTGGYQETQYF.

CDR3 amino acids: CASSPKTFSVKFTDTQYF. The CDR3 coding sequence is TGTGCCAGCAGTCCGAAAACATTCTCCGTGAAGTTCACAGATACGCAGTATTTT. V usage is TRBV27 and J usage is TRBJ2-3; no clear D. Looked up from germline, CDR1 is MNHEY and CDR2 is SMNVEV (reference sequence). V lost 5 bases to trimming and J lost 2 bases, with 23 bases between them. This CDR3 has 18 amino acids.

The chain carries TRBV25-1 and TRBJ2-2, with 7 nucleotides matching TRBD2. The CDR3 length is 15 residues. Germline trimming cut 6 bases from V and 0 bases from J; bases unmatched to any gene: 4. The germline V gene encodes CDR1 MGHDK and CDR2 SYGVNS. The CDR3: CASSRTRPNTGELFF. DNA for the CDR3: TGTGCCAGCAGCAGGACTAGACCGAACACCGGGGAGCTGTTTTTT. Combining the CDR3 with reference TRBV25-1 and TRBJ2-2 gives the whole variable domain EADIYQTPRYLVIGTGKKITLECSQTMGHDKMYWYQQDPGMELHLIHYSYGVNSTEKGDLSSESTVSRIRTEHFPLTLESARPSHTSQYLCASSRTRPNTGELFFGEGSRLTVL.

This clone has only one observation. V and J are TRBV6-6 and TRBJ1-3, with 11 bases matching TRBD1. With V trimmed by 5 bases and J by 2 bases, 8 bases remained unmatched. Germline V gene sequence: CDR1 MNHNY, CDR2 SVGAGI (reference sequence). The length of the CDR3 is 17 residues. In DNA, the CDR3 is TGTGCCAGCAGTCCGCGGACAGGGGGCCATACTGGAAACACCATATATTTT. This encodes CASSPRTGGHTGNTIYF.

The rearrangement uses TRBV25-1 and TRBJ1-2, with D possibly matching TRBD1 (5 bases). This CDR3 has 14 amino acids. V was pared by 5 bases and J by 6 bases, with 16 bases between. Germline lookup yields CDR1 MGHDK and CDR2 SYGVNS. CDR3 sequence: CASSTQGSGDGYTF. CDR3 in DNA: TGTGCCAGCAGTACCCAGGGATCGGGAGATGGCTACACCTTC.

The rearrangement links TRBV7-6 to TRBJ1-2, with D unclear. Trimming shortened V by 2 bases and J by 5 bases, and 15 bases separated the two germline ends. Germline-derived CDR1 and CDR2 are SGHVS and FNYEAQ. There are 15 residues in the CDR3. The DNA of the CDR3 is TGTGCCAGCAGCTTACGTGAGGGCGCTGAGTATGGCTACACCTTC. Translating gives CASSLREGAEYGYTF.

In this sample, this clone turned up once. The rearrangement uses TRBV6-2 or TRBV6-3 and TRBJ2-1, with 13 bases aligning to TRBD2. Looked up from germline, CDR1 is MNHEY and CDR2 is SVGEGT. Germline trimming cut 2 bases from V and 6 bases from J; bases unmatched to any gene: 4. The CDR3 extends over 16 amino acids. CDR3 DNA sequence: TGTGCCAGCAGTTACCCAGGGACTAGCGGGATCAATGAGCAGTTCTTC. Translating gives CASSYPGTSGINEQFF.

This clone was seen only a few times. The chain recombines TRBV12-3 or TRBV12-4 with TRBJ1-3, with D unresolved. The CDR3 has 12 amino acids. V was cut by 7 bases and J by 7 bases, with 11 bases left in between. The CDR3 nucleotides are TGTGCCAGCACTGGGCCGGGGAACACCATATATTTT. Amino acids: CASTGPGNTIYF.

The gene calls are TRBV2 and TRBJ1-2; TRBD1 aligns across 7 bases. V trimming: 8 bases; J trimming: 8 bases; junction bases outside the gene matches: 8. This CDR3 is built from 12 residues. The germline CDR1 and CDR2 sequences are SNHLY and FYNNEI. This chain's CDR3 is CASEGGPGGYTF. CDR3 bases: TGTGCCAGCGAAGGGGGCCCAGGAGGCTACACCTTC. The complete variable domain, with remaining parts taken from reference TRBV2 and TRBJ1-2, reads EPEVTQTPSHQVTQMGQEVILRCVPISNHLYFYWYRQILGQKVEFLVSFYNNEISEKSEIFDDQFSVERPDGSNFTLKIRSTKLEDSAMYFCASEGGPGGYTFGSGTRLTVV.

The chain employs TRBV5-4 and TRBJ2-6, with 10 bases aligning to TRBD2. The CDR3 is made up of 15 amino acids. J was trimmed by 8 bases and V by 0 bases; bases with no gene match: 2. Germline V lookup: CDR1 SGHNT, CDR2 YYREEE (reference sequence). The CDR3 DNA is TGTGCCAGCAGCTTGGTAGCGGGGGGCCCCAACGTCCTGACTTTC. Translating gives CASSLVAGGPNVLTF.

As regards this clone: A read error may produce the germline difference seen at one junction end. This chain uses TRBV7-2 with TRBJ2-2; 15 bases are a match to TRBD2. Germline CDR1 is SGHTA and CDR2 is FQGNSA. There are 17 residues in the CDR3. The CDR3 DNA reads TGTGCCAGCAGCTGGACTAGCGGGGGGGCGAAAACCGGGGAGCTGTTTTTT. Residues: CASSWTSGGAKTGELFF.